These 21 T cell receptor beta chains came from one sample sequenced in a study of T cells in Graves' hyperthyroidism and ophthalmopathy (dated by TCRdb to the late 2010s). Library prep was done by multiplex PCR. Instrument used: Illumina HiSeq 2000. The TCR beta CDR3 regions were amplified from RNA transcripts. A first-round RT-PCR of the TCR CDR3 used the HTBI primer set with the Qiagen OneStep RT-PCR kit. TCRdb took the public reads, trimmed them with fastp at Q25, ran MiXCR for clone calling and kept in-frame beta chains. Every CDR3 protein is listed once, alongside the most common genes and DNA of its rows. For this sample there are over 350,000 distinct CDR3 sequences; over 12% appear just once. The top ten clones comprise approximately 27% of the sample. Sequencing was carried out using blood. The receptors were gathered from a man in his fifties with Graves' ophthalmopathy.

The chain links TRBV29-1 to TRBJ1-4; D call uncertain. This CDR3 has 15 residues. Deletions cut 6 bases from V and 5 bases from J, with 19 bases between. Germline V gene sequence: CDR1 SQVTM, CDR2 ANQGSEA. CDR3 DNA sequence: TGCAGCGTCTTCCTTTCGCGGACGGAGAATGAAAAACTGTTTTTT. Encoded protein: CSVFLSRTENEKLFF.

This clonotype appeared many times. The chain carries TRBV9 and TRBJ1-2; perhaps TRBD1 as D (5 bases). V lost 2 bases, J lost 8 bases, and 10 bases lay in between. CDR1 is SGDLS, CDR2 YYNGEE, per germline. The CDR3 has 12 amino acids. The CDR3 bases are TGTGCCAGCAGCGTGACTCGGGGCGGCTACACCTTC. This translates into CASSVTRGGYTF. Drawing the rest from reference TRBV9 and TRBJ1-2, the complete variable domain is DSGVTQTPKHLITATGQRVTLRCSPRSGDLSVYWYQQSLDQGLQFLIQYYNGEERAKGNILERFSAQQFPDLHSELNLSSLELGDSALYFCASSVTRGGYTFGSGTRLTVV.

This clonotype was recorded at least ten times. V is TRBV5-1 and J is TRBJ2-1; D gene uncertain. With 7 bases removed from V and 3 bases from J, the gap between germline ends came to 5 bases. The CDR3 contains 11 residues. Germline CDR1 SGHRS, CDR2 YFSETQ. The CDR3 loop is CASANYNEQFF. CDR3 nucleotides: TGCGCCAGCGCCAACTACAATGAGCAGTTCTTC.

This clonotype was seen a few times. J is TRBJ2-1 and V is TRBV19; no clear D. Germline V CDR1 and CDR2: LNHDA, SQIVND (reference sequence). The CDR3 extends over 15 amino acids. Deletions cut 6 bases from V and 0 bases from J, with 12 bases between. The CDR3 coding sequence is TGTGCCAGTAGGGGCGGTCTGGTCTCCTACAATGAGCAGTTCTTC. This sequence encodes CASRGGLVSYNEQFF.

This clonotype was recorded many times. The chain couples TRBV20-1 to TRBJ2-1; D uncertain. Germline CDR1 reads DFQATT; CDR2 reads SNEGSKA (reference sequence). This CDR3 contains 13 residues. The germline V and J ends were trimmed by 3 bases and 4 bases, with 10 bases remaining between them. The CDR3: CSASRLDYNEQFF. The CDR3 DNA reads as TGCAGTGCTAGCCGGCTAGATTACAATGAGCAGTTCTTC.

The sample holds many counts of this clonotype. V usage is TRBV20-1 and J usage is TRBJ1-2; no clear D gene. The CDR3 spans 12 residues. Germline V CDR1 and CDR2: DFQATT, SNEGSKA (reference sequence). V lost 5 bases and J 2 bases, leaving 9 bases between the germline ends. This chain's CDR3 is CSAPTENYGYTF. In DNA form, the CDR3 reads TGCAGTGCTCCCACAGAGAACTATGGCTACACCTTC.

The table lists this clonotype with a few counts. V and J are TRBV20-1 and TRBJ2-6, with 7 bases fitting TRBD1. In germline, CDR1 is DFQATT, CDR2 SNEGSKA (reference sequence). This CDR3 is 15 amino acids long. V shed 1 base, J shed 5 bases, and the junction held 5 bases outside the gene matches. CDR3 loop: CSARARGSWANVLTF. CDR3 nucleotides: TGCAGTGCTAGAGCCAGGGGGTCTTGGGCCAACGTCCTGACTTTC.

This clonotype was picked up one time. The J gene is TRBJ2-1, the V gene TRBV19; no firm D call. V lost 3 bases, J lost 5 bases, and 8 bases lay in between. This CDR3 is built from 13 residues. Germline CDR1 is LNHDA and CDR2 is SQIVND (reference sequence). CDR3 nucleotide sequence: TGTGCCAGTAGTATCGGTTGGAACAATGAGCAGTTCTTC. Protein sequence: CASSIGWNNEQFF.

This clonotype was recorded a few times. The gene calls are TRBV12-3 or TRBV12-4 and TRBJ1-4, with D perhaps matching TRBD1 (6 bases). This CDR3 has 16 residues. The germline V and J ends were trimmed by 6 bases and 3 bases, with 17 bases remaining between them. Written as DNA, the CDR3 is TGTGCCAGCAGCAGCCGCGCAGGGGCGGCTAATGAAAAACTGTTTTTT. It codes for CASSSRAGAANEKLFF.

This clonotype has only a few counts. The V and J genes are TRBV9 and TRBJ2-7; 8 bases fit TRBD1. Trimming took 1 base from V and 4 from J; bases not matched to a gene: 7. The CDR3 is made up of 15 amino acids. The V gene's germline CDR1 is SGDLS and CDR2 YYNGEE. The CDR3 loop reads CASSVSGQGGYEQYF. CDR3 nucleotide sequence: TGTGCCAGCAGCGTATCAGGACAGGGTGGATACGAGCAGTACTTC.

This clonotype was seen a handful of times. The chain combines TRBV12-3 or TRBV12-4 with TRBJ1-1; TRBD1 might be the D (5 bases). V shed 3 bases and J shed 1 base, with 9 bases lying between them. CDR3 length: 14 amino acids. The CDR3: CASSFSQGNTEAFF. Written as DNA, the CDR3 is TGTGCCAGCAGTTTTTCTCAGGGGAACACTGAAGCTTTCTTT.

This clonotype was seen repeatedly, ten times or more. This chain joins TRBV12-3 or TRBV12-4 and TRBJ2-1, with D tentatively TRBD1 (6 bases). V was pared by 3 bases and J by 4 bases, with 13 bases between. This CDR3 spans 15 amino acids. Here the CDR3 DNA reads TGTGCCAGCAGTTTCTACGGACAGATATACAATGAGCAGTTCTTC. This codes for CASSFYGQIYNEQFF.

This clonotype was detected only a few times. The rearrangement links TRBV29-1 to TRBJ2-2; D gene unclear. The CDR3 length is 13 residues. Deletions cut 8 bases from V and 4 bases from J, with 14 bases between. From germline, CDR1 is SQVTM and CDR2 ANQGSEA. CDR3 DNA: TGCAGCAGTCGGGTTGGTGGCACCGGGGAGCTGTTTTTT. It yields the protein CSSRVGGTGELFF.

This clonotype has ten or more counts. The chain carries TRBV3-1 and TRBJ2-5; possible D gene TRBD1, 6 bases. Trimming removed 4 bases from V and 1 base from J, with 10 bases in between. CDR1 LGHDT and CDR2 YNNKEL come from the germline V gene (reference sequence). CDR3 length: 14 amino acids. This CDR3 reads CASSLRTVQETQYF. CDR3 DNA sequence: TGTGCCAGCAGCCTACGGACAGTCCAAGAGACCCAGTACTTC.

This chain joins TRBV10-3 and TRBJ2-2; 11 bases line up with TRBD1. The V segment lost 4 bases and the J segment 2 bases; nucleotides outside the gene matches: 3. The CDR3 has 16 amino acids. Germline V CDR1 and CDR2: ENHRY, SYGVKD. The CDR3, as DNA: TGTGCCATCAGTGGTGGACAGGGGGCAAACACCGGGGAGCTGTTTTTT. Its translation is CAISGGQGANTGELFF.

This clonotype has ten or more counts. The V gene is TRBV6-2 or TRBV6-3, the J gene TRBJ1-1; D remains unclear. CDR3 length: 11 residues. The germline CDR1 and CDR2 sequences are MNHEY and SVGEGT. Deletions cut 4 bases from V and 6 bases from J, with 6 bases between. As DNA, the CDR3 is TGTGCCAGCAGTTCCGTCGCTGAAGCTTTCTTT. It specifies CASSSVAEAFF.

This clonotype appeared many times. The chain has TRBV28 and TRBJ1-5; D might be TRBD1 (5 bases). Trimming shortened V by 1 base and J by 1 base, and 11 bases separated the two germline ends. In germline, CDR1 is MDHEN, CDR2 SYDVKM. There are 16 residues in the CDR3. CDR3 sequence (DNA): TGTGCCAGCAGTTTATCGTCGGGGGGAAGCAATCAGCCCCAGCATTTT. As protein: CASSLSSGGSNQPQHF.

This clonotype was observed many times. The V gene is TRBV11-2, the J gene TRBJ2-6; D is undetermined. V was cut by 2 bases and J by 3 bases, with 8 bases left in between. The V gene's germline CDR1 is SGHAT and CDR2 FQNNGV. The length of the CDR3 is 15 residues. The CDR3: CASSLSRSGANVLTF. The CDR3 DNA follows: TGTGCCAGCAGCTTATCCAGGAGTGGGGCCAACGTCCTGACTTTC.

The DNA of the CDR3 is TGTGCCAGTAGTGCGGGACTCGTTAGCGGGAAATGGCAGTTCTTC. The encoded protein is CASSAGLVSGKWQFF. This chain connects TRBV19 to TRBJ2-1, with 8 bases that match TRBD2. V gave up 5 bases and J gave up 12 bases; unmatched junction bases: 15. The CDR3 has 15 residues. The germline CDR1 and CDR2 sequences are LNHDA and SQIVND (reference sequence).

This clonotype occurred a few times. The chain employs TRBV20-1 and TRBJ1-2, with no clear D. Germline CDR1 and CDR2: DFQATT and SNEGSKA (reference sequence). V lost 6 bases and J lost 8, with 22 bases in between. This CDR3 region has 14 residues. The CDR3 here is CSASDRGTLEGYTF. The CDR3 DNA reads TGCAGTGCAAGCGACCGGGGAACCTTAGAGGGCTACACCTTC.

This clonotype was detected many times. V is TRBV7-9 and J is TRBJ2-7; 13 bases fit TRBD2. V dropped 6 bases and J dropped 3; count of bases not matched to a gene: 5. CDR3 length: 15 amino acids. Germline lookup yields CDR1 SEHNR and CDR2 FQNEAQ (reference sequence). CDR3 sequence (DNA): TGTGCCAGCAGGAATGGGACTAGCGGGGACTACGAGCAGTACTTC. It translates to CASRNGTSGDYEQYF.